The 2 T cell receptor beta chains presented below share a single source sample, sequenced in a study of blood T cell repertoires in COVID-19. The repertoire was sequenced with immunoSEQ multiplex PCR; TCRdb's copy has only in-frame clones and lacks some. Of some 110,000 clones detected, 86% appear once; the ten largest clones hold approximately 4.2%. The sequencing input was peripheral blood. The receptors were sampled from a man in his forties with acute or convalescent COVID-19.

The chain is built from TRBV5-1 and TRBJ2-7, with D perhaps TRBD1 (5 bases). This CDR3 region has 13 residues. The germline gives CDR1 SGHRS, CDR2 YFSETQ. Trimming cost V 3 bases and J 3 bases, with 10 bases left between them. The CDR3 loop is CASSSSTDYEQYF. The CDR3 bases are TGCGCCAGCAGCTCCTCGACAGACTACGAGCAGTACTTC.

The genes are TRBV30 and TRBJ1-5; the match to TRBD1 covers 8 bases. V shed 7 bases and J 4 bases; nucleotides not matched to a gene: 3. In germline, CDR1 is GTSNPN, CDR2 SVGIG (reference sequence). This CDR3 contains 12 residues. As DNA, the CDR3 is TGTGCCTTGGACAGGGAAAATCAGCCCCAGCATTTT. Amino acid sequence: CALDRENQPQHF.